Shown below are 18 T cell receptor beta chains from a single sample sequenced in a study of Graves' ophthalmopathy and Graves' hyperthyroidism. RNA transcripts yielded amplified TCR beta CDR3 regions. Amplification began with first-round RT-PCR using HTBI primers, then second-round multiplex PCR was performed. TCRdb reprocessed the multiplex PCR reads via MiXCR and lists one record per CDR3 protein. Found here are around 1.1 million distinct CDR3 sequences, about 35% of them singletons; the top ten hold approximately 12%. The specimen was peripheral blood or thyroid tissue (not recorded which). The origin of the receptors is an adult man with Graves' hyperthyroidism.

This clonotype has a handful of counts. This clone may be a read error of a much larger clone one base away. This sequence joins TRBV14 and TRBJ1-6; TRBD1 is a possible D gene (5 bases). Per germline, CDR1 SGHDN and CDR2 FVKESK. CDR3 length: 14 residues. The CDR3, as DNA: TGTGCCAGCAGCCAAGGAAGCGGGGGAAGGCCCCCCCACTTT. Protein: CASSQGSGGRPPHF. The full variable domain, completed using reference TRBV14 and TRBJ1-6, is EAGVTQFPSHSVIEKGQTVTLRCDPISGHDNLYWYRRVMGKEIKFLLHFVKESKQDESGMPNNRFLAERTGGTYSTLKVQPAELEDSGVYFCASSQGSGGRPPHFGNGTRLTVT.

This clonotype was recorded at least ten times. J is TRBJ1-4 and V is TRBV7-2; possibly TRBD1 for D (6 bases). The V gene lost 3 bases and the J gene lost 8 bases, with 13 bases spanning the gap. Germline lookup yields CDR1 SGHTA and CDR2 FQGNSA. The CDR3 runs 14 residues. CDR3 amino acids: CASSLRTGHEKLFF. CDR3 in DNA: TGTGCCAGCAGCTTGAGAACAGGGCACGAAAAACTGTTTTTT. Full variable domain (remainder filled in from reference TRBV7-2 and TRBJ1-4): GAGVSQSPSNKVTEKGKDVELRCDPISGHTALYWYRQSLGQGLEFLIYFQGNSAPDKSGLPSDRFSAERTGGSVSTLTIQRTQQEDSAVYLCASSLRTGHEKLFFGSGTQLSVL.

The rearrangement joins TRBV9 to TRBJ1-1; TRBD1 might be the D (5 bases). Trimming stripped 4 bases from V and 5 bases from J, with 15 bases between. CDR1 is SGDLS, CDR2 YYNGEE, per germline. The CDR3 has 14 amino acids. Written as DNA, the CDR3 is TGTGCCAGCAGCTTGGGACCGACTCTAACTGAAGCTTTCTTT. Its protein product is CASSLGPTLTEAFF.

This chain connects TRBV7-8 to TRBJ2-7; 10 nucleotides match TRBD1. CDR1 and CDR2 (germline): SGHVS, FQNEAQ. V was pared by 5 bases and J by 7 bases, with 11 bases of the junction left unmatched. There are 15 residues in the CDR3. The CDR3 region is CASSPGQGILREQYF. The CDR3 DNA follows: TGTGCCAGCAGCCCGGGACAGGGGATTCTACGGGAGCAGTACTTC. The full variable domain, in which reference TRBV7-8 and TRBJ2-7 provide the parts outside the CDR3, is GAGVSQSPRYKVAKRGQDVALRCDPISGHVSLFWYQQALGQGPEFLTYFQNEAQLDKSGLPSDRFFAERPEGSVSTLKIQRTQQEDSAVYLCASSPGQGILREQYFGPGTRLTVT.

In this sample, this clonotype turned up a few times. The CDR3 protein is CASSQDRTGWGYTF. The DNA of the CDR3 is TGCGCCAGCAGCCAAGATCGGACGGGGTGGGGCTACACCTTC. The V call is TRBV4-1, the J call TRBJ1-2, with D uncertain. This CDR3 is built from 14 residues. Trimming cost V 0 bases and J 8 bases, with 13 bases left between them. Germline CDR1 MGHRA, CDR2 YSYEKL.

A note on this clonotype: With a much larger clone just one base away, this may be a read error. The genes are TRBV9 and TRBJ1-3; the D gene is possibly TRBD1 (6 bases). Germline V CDR1 and CDR2: SGDLS, YYNGEE. The CDR3 runs to 16 residues. Trimming removed 3 bases from V and 0 bases from J, with 13 bases in between. The CDR3 coding sequence is TGTGCCAGCAGCGACGGCAGGGGTGTCTCTGGAAACACCATATATTTT. Amino acid sequence: CASSDGRGVSGNTIYF.

V is TRBV5-6 and J is TRBJ2-7, with 11 bases that match TRBD2. The CDR3 is 16 amino acids. Germline CDR1 and CDR2: SGHDT and YYEEEE. With 1 base clipped from V and 2 bases from J, the junction kept 5 bases outside the gene matches. DNA of the CDR3: TGTGCCAGCAGCTTGACCGGGACTAGCGGACCCTACGAGCAGTACTTC. It yields the protein CASSLTGTSGPYEQYF.

The chain carries TRBV24-1 and TRBJ1-2; a possible D gene is TRBD1 (6 bases). V was shortened by 7 bases and J by 3 bases, with 17 bases between the two germline ends. The germline CDR1 and CDR2 sequences are KGHDR and SFDVKD. The CDR3 runs 15 residues. The DNA of the CDR3 is TGTGCCACCAGCTCCCGGGAGGCAGGGGACTATGGCTACACCTTC. Its translation: CATSSREAGDYGYTF.

The chain uses TRBV12-3 or TRBV12-4 and TRBJ1-4; D is undetermined. The CDR3 contains 14 residues. Trimming left V 2 bases short and J 4 bases short, with 8 bases between. This CDR3 reads CASSLNRFNEKLFF. The CDR3 bases are TGTGCCAGCAGTTTAAACCGGTTTAATGAAAAACTGTTTTTT.

About this clonotype itself: Since a much larger clone is just one base distant, this may be a read error. As the CDR3 is not closed by the conserved phenylalanine or tryptophan, this likely results from a read error. The chain uses TRBV5-1 and TRBJ1-2; TRBD1 is a possible D gene (5 bases). This CDR3 is 14 amino acids long. V shed 0 bases and J shed 4 bases, with 10 bases lying between them. Germline CDR1 is SGHRS and CDR2 is YFSETQ. CDR3 DNA sequence: TGCGCCAGCAGCTTGGTAGGGGCTGGCTATGGCTACACCCTC. Protein: CASSLVGAGYGYTL.

This clonotype has ten or more counts. The V and J genes are TRBV5-1 and TRBJ2-2; 10 nucleotides match TRBD1. The CDR3 loop spans 16 amino acids. CDR1 is SGHRS and CDR2 is YFSETQ in the germline V gene. Germline trimming cut 4 bases from V and 5 bases from J; bases unmatched to any gene: 8. The CDR3 region has the DNA TGCGCCAGCAGCGAACCGGGACAGGGGATAACCGGGGAGCTGTTTTTT. This sequence encodes CASSEPGQGITGELFF.

J is TRBJ1-1 and V is TRBV12-3 or TRBV12-4; TRBD1 matches at 11 bases. V lost 5 bases and J lost 1; bases outside the gene matches: 12. CDR3 length equals 18 residues. This CDR3 is CASSGPPGTGGRNTEAFF. DNA of the CDR3: TGTGCCAGCAGTGGCCCACCCGGGACAGGGGGTAGGAACACTGAAGCTTTCTTT.

V usage is TRBV11-2 and J usage is TRBJ2-3; D remains ambiguous. CDR1 and CDR2 (germline): SGHAT, FQNNGV. V dropped 3 bases and J dropped 2 bases, with 6 bases sitting between them. This CDR3 spans 13 amino acids. In nucleotides, the CDR3 is TGTGCCAGCAGCTTCCAGAACACAGATACGCAGTATTTT. It encodes CASSFQNTDTQYF.

This clonotype was seen many times. V gene TRBV20-1 combines with J gene TRBJ1-5; D unresolved. CDR1 and CDR2 from the germline V gene are DFQATT and SNEGSKA (reference sequence). CDR3 length: 16 amino acids. V gave up 0 bases and J gave up 1 base, with 13 bases separating them. The CDR3 loop reads CSARDVGSGSNQPQHF. The CDR3 nucleotides are TGCAGTGCTAGAGATGTAGGTTCCGGGAGCAATCAGCCCCAGCATTTT.

There are many counts of this clonotype. The genes are TRBV2 and TRBJ1-5; TRBD1 is a possible D gene (5 bases). The V and J ends lost 8 bases and 0 bases respectively, with 14 bases between them. The germline V gene encodes CDR1 SNHLY and CDR2 FYNNEI. This CDR3 spans 15 amino acids. In nucleotides, the CDR3 is TGTGCCAGCGAGGAGGGGACGACTAGCAATCAGCCCCAGCATTTT. This gives the protein CASEEGTTSNQPQHF.

Points on this clonotype: A junction boundary mismatches the germline segment, possibly from a read error. The chain uses TRBV10-3 and TRBJ2-5; a weak D match, TRBD2 (5 bases). Germline lookup yields CDR1 ENHRY and CDR2 SYGVKD. The CDR3 contains 13 residues. The CDR3 sequence: CASSETWEQTQYF. The CDR3 coding sequence is TGTGCCAGCAGTGAGACGTGGGAGCAGACCCAGTACTTC.

This clonotype was recorded many times. This chain uses TRBV7-3 with TRBJ2-2, with 7 bases identical to TRBD2. There are 15 residues in the CDR3. The V gene's germline CDR1 is SGHTA and CDR2 FQGTGA. After removal of 4 bases from V and 5 bases from J, the junction contained 7 bases not matched to a gene. The DNA for the CDR3 is TGTGCCAGCAGCTCTAGCGGAGTAACAACCGGGGAGCTGTTTTTT. The encoded protein is CASSSSGVTTGELFF.

The gene calls are TRBV20-1 and TRBJ2-7, with TRBD2 matching 10 bases. The ends lost 3 bases at V and 2 bases at J; junction bases unmatched: 10. The V gene's germline CDR1 is DFQATT and CDR2 SNEGSKA (reference sequence). The CDR3 is made up of 16 amino acids. The CDR3 sequence: CSARASGGSGAYEQYF. For the CDR3, the DNA is TGCAGTGCTAGGGCTAGCGGGGGATCAGGGGCCTACGAGCAGTACTTC.